These 18 T cell receptor beta chains originate from one sample sequenced in a study of blood T cell repertoires in COVID-19. The repertoire was sequenced with immunoSEQ multiplex PCR; TCRdb's copy has only in-frame clones and lacks some. This sample has approximately 250,000 clones, with about nine tenths found just once. The sample was PBMCs or T cells enriched from blood (not recorded which). The receptors originated from a woman in her thirties with acute COVID-19.

The chain employs TRBV19 and TRBJ2-2; 9 positions match TRBD2. The CDR3 consists of 19 residues. From germline, CDR1 is LNHDA and CDR2 SQIVND (reference sequence). Trimming at V came to 7 bases and at J to 0 bases, leaving 15 bases not matched to a gene. CDR3 coding DNA: TGTGCCAGTATTCTGATAATAGCGGGAGTGTCCCCGAACACCGGGGAGCTGTTTTTT. The encoded protein is CASILIIAGVSPNTGELFF.

The rearrangement uses TRBV10-3 and TRBJ1-1, with D unresolved. CDR3 length: 13 amino acids. The V gene's germline CDR1 is ENHRY and CDR2 SYGVKD. V was clipped by 8 bases and J by 4 bases, with 14 bases between them. The CDR3 loop reads CAIAKSRVTEAFF. The CDR3 bases are TGTGCCATCGCGAAATCTCGGGTCACTGAAGCTTTCTTT.

The chain employs TRBV19 and TRBJ2-7, with 16 bases that match TRBD2. From germline, CDR1 is LNHDA and CDR2 SQIVND (reference sequence). V lost 4 bases to trimming and J lost 6 bases; unmatched junction nucleotides: 3. This CDR3 comprises 15 residues. CDR3 residues: CASSTGLAGGREQYF. In DNA, the CDR3 is TGTGCCAGTAGTACGGGACTAGCGGGAGGGCGCGAGCAGTACTTC.

This clone was recorded once. V is TRBV10-3 and J is TRBJ1-2; 8 bases fit TRBD1. The CDR3 contains 15 residues. The germline gives CDR1 ENHRY, CDR2 SYGVKD. V lost 4 bases, J lost 4 bases, and 8 bases stayed unmatched. The CDR3 protein is CAISGADRERYGYTF. The CDR3, as DNA: TGTGCCATCAGTGGGGCGGACAGGGAACGCTATGGCTACACCTTC.

The chain has TRBV5-1 and TRBJ2-2; D unresolved. There are 15 residues in the CDR3. Germline assignment: CDR1 SGHRS and CDR2 YFSETQ. V lost 0 bases and J lost 1, with 7 bases in between. In DNA, the CDR3 is TGCGCCAGCAGCTTGGGCGGCAGGAACACCGGGGAGCTGTTTTTT. As protein: CASSLGGRNTGELFF.

V gene TRBV19 combines with J gene TRBJ2-5; tentatively, D is TRBD2 (5 bases). The CDR3 loop spans 14 amino acids. The V end lost 4 bases, the J end lost 5 bases, and 14 bases lay between the germline ends. From germline, CDR1 is LNHDA and CDR2 SQIVND (reference sequence). The CDR3 loop reads CASSTLGSRETQYF. DNA of the CDR3: TGTGCCAGTAGTACATTAGGGAGCAGGGAGACCCAGTACTTC.

CDR3 sequence reads: CASSLWLAGGPSYNEQFF. The CDR3 region has the DNA TGCGCCAGCAGCTTGTGGCTAGCGGGAGGCCCCTCCTACAATGAGCAGTTCTTC. V is TRBV5-1 and J is TRBJ2-1; 11 nucleotides match TRBD2. V dropped 1 base and J dropped 0; count of bases not matched to a gene: 6. The CDR3 is 18 residues long. From germline, CDR1 is SGHRS and CDR2 YFSETQ.

This sequence joins TRBV7-8 and TRBJ1-5; D may be TRBD1 (6 bases). The germline V and J ends were trimmed by 1 base and 6 bases, with 13 bases remaining between them. This CDR3 is 15 amino acids long. From germline, CDR1 is SGHVS and CDR2 FQNEAQ. The CDR3 here is CASSLVGGASQPQHF. The CDR3 bases are TGTGCCAGCAGCTTAGTAGGGGGGGCAAGTCAGCCCCAGCATTTT.

The CDR3 DNA sequence: TGTGCCAGCAGCCCCGGAATAGCGGGAGGGGTCTACGAGCAGTACTTC. Translated: CASSPGIAGGVYEQYF. The chain recombines TRBV7-9 with TRBJ2-7; 11 nucleotides match TRBD2. The CDR3 length is 16 residues. Losses at the gene ends were 5 bases for V and 3 bases for J; bases not matched to a gene: 9. Germline assignment: CDR1 SEHNR and CDR2 FQNEAQ (reference sequence). The full variable domain, in which reference TRBV7-9 and TRBJ2-7 provide the parts outside the CDR3, is DTGVSQNPRHKITKRGQNVTFRCDPISEHNRLYWYRQTLGQGPEFLTYFQNEAQLEKSRLLSDRFSAERPKGSFSTLEIQRTEQGDSAMYLCASSPGIAGGVYEQYFGPGTRLTVT.

The chain uses TRBV2 and TRBJ2-7; no reliable D call. Trimming stripped 5 bases from V and 6 bases from J, with 11 bases between. Germline CDR1 and CDR2: SNHLY and FYNNEI. This CDR3 region has 12 residues. The CDR3 coding sequence is TGTGCCAGCAGTAAAAACTACATCGAGCAGTACTTC. Translating gives CASSKNYIEQYF.

The gene calls are TRBV15 and TRBJ1-5; possibly TRBD1 for D (5 bases). The CDR3 contains 18 residues. Looked up from germline, CDR1 is LNHNV and CDR2 is YYDKDF (reference sequence). V lost 1 base to trimming and J lost 3 bases, with 19 bases between them. The CDR3 DNA follows: TGTGCCACCAGCAGAGTCGCGGCTGCAGGGATCCACAATCAGCCCCAGCATTTT. Translated: CATSRVAAAGIHNQPQHF.

This chain links TRBV7-9 with TRBJ2-2, with 7 bases matching TRBD1. The CDR3 has 15 amino acids. The germline V gene has CDR1 SEHNR and CDR2 FQNEAQ (reference sequence). Losses at the gene ends were 5 bases for V and 5 bases for J; bases not matched to a gene: 8. The chain's CDR3 is CASSPGQEGTGELFF. As DNA, the CDR3 is TGTGCCAGCAGCCCCGGACAGGAAGGAACCGGGGAGCTGTTTTTT.

This chain connects TRBV3-1 (or the pseudogene TRBV3-2) to TRBJ1-3; D possibly corresponds to TRBD1 (6 bases). The CDR3 has 21 residues. Germline assignment: CDR1 LGHDT and CDR2 YNNKEL (reference sequence). Deletions cut 0 bases from V and 4 bases from J, with 28 bases between. The CDR3 is CASSQDEGEPGSNRVGNTIYF. For the CDR3, the DNA is TGTGCCAGCAGCCAAGATGAAGGGGAGCCGGGAAGTAACAGGGTCGGAAACACCATATATTTT.

The rearrangement links TRBV29-1 to TRBJ2-6, with 11 bases identical to TRBD1. This CDR3 has 17 amino acids. CDR1 SQVTM and CDR2 ANQGSEA come from the germline V gene. The V gene end was trimmed by 7 bases and the J gene end by 0 bases; junction bases not matched to a gene: 8. The CDR3 loop reads CSAFEGTGGSGANVLTF. CDR3 nucleotides: TGCAGCGCCTTCGAGGGGACAGGGGGCTCTGGGGCCAACGTCCTGACTTTC.

The V gene is TRBV4-2, the J gene TRBJ2-7; 12 positions agree with TRBD2. The germline V gene encodes CDR1 LGHNA and CDR2 YNFKEQ. V lost 0 bases, J lost 4 bases, and 4 bases stayed unmatched. The CDR3 contains 16 residues. As DNA, the CDR3 is TGTGCCAGCAGCCAAGATTCGGGACTAGCGGGTTACGAGCAGTACTTC. Encoded protein: CASSQDSGLAGYEQYF.

The rearrangement uses TRBV7-9 and TRBJ2-1, with 9 bases fitting TRBD2. Trimming took 5 bases from V and 8 from J; bases not matched to a gene: 10. Germline V CDR1 and CDR2: SEHNR, FQNEAQ (reference sequence). This CDR3 has 15 residues. The CDR3 is CASSRTSGWGDEQFF. The DNA for the CDR3 is TGTGCCAGCAGCCGTACTAGCGGGTGGGGGGATGAGCAGTTCTTC.

The chain is built from TRBV5-4 and TRBJ2-7; 9 bases are shared with TRBD1. CDR3 length: 15 amino acids. Losses at the gene ends were 5 bases for V and 5 bases for J; bases not matched to a gene: 11. Germline CDR1 SGHNT, CDR2 YYREEE (reference sequence). The CDR3 DNA reads as TGTGCCAGCAGAAAGTGGGGACAGGGCTTCCACGAGCAGTACTTC. It yields the protein CASRKWGQGFHEQYF.

The genes are TRBV5-6 and TRBJ1-1, with D perhaps matching TRBD1 (6 bases). Germline assignment: CDR1 SGHDT and CDR2 YYEEEE. V lost 8 bases, J lost 5 bases, and 19 bases lay in between. This CDR3 is built from 14 residues. The CDR3 reads CASQGPRGGTEAFF. CDR3 DNA: TGTGCCAGTCAGGGGCCCCGCGGTGGTACTGAAGCTTTCTTT.